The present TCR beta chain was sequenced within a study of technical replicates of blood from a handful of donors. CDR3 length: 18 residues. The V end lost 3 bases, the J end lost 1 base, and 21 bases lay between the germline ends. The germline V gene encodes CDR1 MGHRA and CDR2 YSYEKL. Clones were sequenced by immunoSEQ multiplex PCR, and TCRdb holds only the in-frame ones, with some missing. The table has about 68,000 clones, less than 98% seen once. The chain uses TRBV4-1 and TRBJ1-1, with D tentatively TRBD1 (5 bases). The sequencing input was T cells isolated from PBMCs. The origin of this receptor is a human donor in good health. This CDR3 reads CASSHGRMRGLGNTEAFF. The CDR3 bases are TGCGCCAGCAGCCACGGAAGGATGAGGGGACTCGGGAACACTGAAGCTTTCTTT.